The 4 T cell receptor beta chains reported below all come from one sample, sequenced in a study of blood T cell repertoires in COVID-19. TCRdb's table, derived via immunoSEQ multiplex PCR, lists solely in-frame clones and lacks some. The data show nearly 400,000 clones, roughly 90% seen once. The sequenced material came from PBMCs or T cells enriched from blood (not recorded which). The receptors shown here come from a woman aged 25-40 years who had recovered from COVID-19.

The chain carries TRBV2 and TRBJ2-3; D gene ambiguous. The CDR3 contains 14 residues. The germline V and J ends were trimmed by 7 bases and 6 bases, with 17 bases remaining between them. Germline V gene lookup returns CDR1 SNHLY and CDR2 FYNNEI. DNA of the CDR3: TGTGCCAGCACCCCGTATCGGGTTTACGATACGCAGTATTTT. Translating gives CASTPYRVYDTQYF.

The V call is TRBV10-3, the J call TRBJ2-7, with D tentatively TRBD1 (6 bases). In germline, CDR1 is ENHRY, CDR2 SYGVKD. The CDR3 is 13 residues long. The ends were cut back, 3 bases at V and 4 bases at J, with 10 bases in the middle. This CDR3 reads CAISDYGTYEQYF. Here the CDR3 DNA reads TGTGCCATCAGTGATTACGGGACATACGAGCAGTACTTC.

The V call is TRBV5-1, the J call TRBJ1-5; 7 nucleotides align to TRBD1. Looked up from germline, CDR1 is SGHRS and CDR2 is YFSETQ. V gave up 4 bases and J gave up 5 bases; unmatched junction bases: 9. The CDR3 is 15 amino acids. This CDR3 reads CASSPTGPEDQPQHF. The CDR3 DNA is TGCGCCAGCAGCCCGACAGGGCCAGAAGATCAGCCCCAGCATTTT.

The chain has TRBV5-1 and TRBJ2-7, with 8 bases matching TRBD1. With 0 bases clipped from V and 3 bases from J, the junction kept 8 bases outside the gene matches. Germline values: CDR1 SGHRS, CDR2 YFSETQ. The CDR3 is 16 amino acids. CDR3 protein: CASSLGGGTGNYEQYF. Written as DNA, the CDR3 is TGCGCCAGCAGCTTGGGGGGTGGGACAGGAAACTACGAGCAGTACTTC.